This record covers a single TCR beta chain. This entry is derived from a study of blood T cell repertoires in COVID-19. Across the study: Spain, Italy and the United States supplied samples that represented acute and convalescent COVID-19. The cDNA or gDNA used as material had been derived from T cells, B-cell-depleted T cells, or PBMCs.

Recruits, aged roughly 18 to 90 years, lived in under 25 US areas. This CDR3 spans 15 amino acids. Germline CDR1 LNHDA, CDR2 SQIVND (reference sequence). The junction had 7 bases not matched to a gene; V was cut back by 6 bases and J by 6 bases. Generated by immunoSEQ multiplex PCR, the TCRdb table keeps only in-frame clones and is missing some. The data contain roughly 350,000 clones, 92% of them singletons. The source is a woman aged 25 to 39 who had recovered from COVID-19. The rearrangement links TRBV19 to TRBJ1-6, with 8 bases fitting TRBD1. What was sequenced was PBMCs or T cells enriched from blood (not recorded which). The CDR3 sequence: CASRTTDRANSPLHF. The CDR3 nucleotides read TGTGCCAGTAGGACGACGGACAGGGCTAATTCACCCCTCCACTTT.